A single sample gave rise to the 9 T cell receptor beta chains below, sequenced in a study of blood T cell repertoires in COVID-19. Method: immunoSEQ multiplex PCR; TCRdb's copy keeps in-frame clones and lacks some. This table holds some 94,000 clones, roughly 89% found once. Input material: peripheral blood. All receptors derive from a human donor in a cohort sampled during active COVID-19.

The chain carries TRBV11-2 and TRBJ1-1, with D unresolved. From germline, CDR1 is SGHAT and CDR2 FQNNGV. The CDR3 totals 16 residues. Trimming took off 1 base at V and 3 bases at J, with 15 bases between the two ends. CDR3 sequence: CASSLGVIAQDTEAFF. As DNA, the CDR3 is TGTGCCAGCAGCTTAGGGGTTATTGCCCAGGACACTGAAGCTTTCTTT.

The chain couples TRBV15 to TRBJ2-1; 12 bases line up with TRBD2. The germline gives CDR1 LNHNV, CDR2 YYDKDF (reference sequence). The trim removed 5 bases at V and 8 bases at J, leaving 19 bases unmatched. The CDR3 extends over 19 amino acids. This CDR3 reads CATSRLGLAGGLPGDEQFF. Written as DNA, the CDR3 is TGTGCCACCAGCCGCTTAGGGCTAGCGGGAGGGCTACCCGGGGATGAGCAGTTCTTC.

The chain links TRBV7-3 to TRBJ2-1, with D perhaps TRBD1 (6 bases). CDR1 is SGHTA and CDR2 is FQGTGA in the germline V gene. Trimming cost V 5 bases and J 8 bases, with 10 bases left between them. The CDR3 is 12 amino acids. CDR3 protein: CASSPQGYEQFF. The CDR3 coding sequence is TGTGCCAGCAGCCCTCAGGGGTATGAGCAGTTCTTC.

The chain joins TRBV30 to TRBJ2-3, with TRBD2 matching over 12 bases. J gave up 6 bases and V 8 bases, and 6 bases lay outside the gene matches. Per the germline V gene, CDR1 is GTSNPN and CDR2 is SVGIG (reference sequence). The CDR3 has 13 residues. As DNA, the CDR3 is TGTGCCCGGACTAGCGGGATAACCGATACGCAGTATTTT. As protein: CARTSGITDTQYF.

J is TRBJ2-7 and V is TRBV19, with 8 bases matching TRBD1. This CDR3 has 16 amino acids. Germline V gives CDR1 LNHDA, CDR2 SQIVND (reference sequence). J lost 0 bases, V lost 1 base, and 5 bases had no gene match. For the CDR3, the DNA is TGTGCCAGTAGTATAGCCGGACAGGGAAGCTCCTACGAGCAGTACTTC. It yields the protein CASSIAGQGSSYEQYF.

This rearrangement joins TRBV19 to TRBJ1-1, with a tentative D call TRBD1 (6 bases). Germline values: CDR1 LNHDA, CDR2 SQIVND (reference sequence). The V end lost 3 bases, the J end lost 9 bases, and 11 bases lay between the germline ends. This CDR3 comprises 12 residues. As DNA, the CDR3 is TGTGCCAGTAGTATCGGGGGGGCTCAAGCTTTCTTT. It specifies CASSIGGAQAFF.

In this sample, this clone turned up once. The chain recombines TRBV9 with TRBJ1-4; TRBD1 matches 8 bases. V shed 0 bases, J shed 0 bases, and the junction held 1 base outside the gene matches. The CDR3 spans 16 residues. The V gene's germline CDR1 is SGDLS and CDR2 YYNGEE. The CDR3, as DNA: TGTGCCAGCAGCGTAGAACAGGGGGCAACTAATGAAAAACTGTTTTTT. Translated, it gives CASSVEQGATNEKLFF.

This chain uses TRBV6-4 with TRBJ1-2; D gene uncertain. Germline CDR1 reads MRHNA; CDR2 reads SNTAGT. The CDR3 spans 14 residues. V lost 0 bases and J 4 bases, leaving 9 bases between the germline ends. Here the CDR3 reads CASSDSRQPYGYTF. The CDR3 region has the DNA TGTGCCAGCAGTGACTCGAGGCAGCCCTATGGCTACACCTTC.

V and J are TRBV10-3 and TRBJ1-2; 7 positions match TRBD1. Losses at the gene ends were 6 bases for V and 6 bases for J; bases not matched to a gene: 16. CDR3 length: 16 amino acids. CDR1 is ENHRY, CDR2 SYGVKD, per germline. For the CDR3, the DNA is TGTGCCATCAGCGCATCGACAGGGCCTGGTATGCATGGCTACACCTTC. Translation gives CAISASTGPGMHGYTF.